The next 10 T cell receptor beta chains were all read from a single sample in a study of shared clonotypes between healthy human individuals. Only in-frame clones appear in the TCRdb table, and some are missing; sequencing was by immunoSEQ multiplex PCR. The data contain about 380,000 clones, 90% to 98% of them seen just once; the ten biggest clones take up around 0.3%. Sequenced sample: memory CD8+ T cells sorted from blood. Documented subset: CD45RO+ cells pooled with CCR7-negative TemRA cells. These receptors were collected from a man aged 25 to 40 in good health.

V and J are TRBV6-7 and TRBJ2-2; 7 positions agree with TRBD1. TRBV6-7 is flagged as an ORF with uncertain function. The CDR3 is 17 residues long. V lost 0 bases to trimming and J lost 7 bases; unmatched junction nucleotides: 11. The CDR3 protein is CASSYSKAGTAGGELFF. The CDR3 DNA reads TGTGCCAGCAGTTACTCGAAAGCCGGGACAGCTGGCGGGGAGCTGTTTTTT.

The CDR3 region is CASRQSDEQYF. The CDR3 DNA reads as TGCGCCAGCAGACAAAGTGACGAGCAGTACTTC. The rearrangement uses TRBV5-1 and TRBJ2-7; D uncertain. Looked up from germline, CDR1 is SGHRS and CDR2 is YFSETQ. Trimming removed 5 bases at V and 5 bases at J, with 8 bases between. The CDR3 extends over 11 amino acids. The full variable domain, in which reference TRBV5-1 and TRBJ2-7 provide the parts outside the CDR3, is KAGVTQTPRYLIKTRGQQVTLSCSPISGHRSVSWYQQTPGQGLQFLFEYFSETQRNKGNFPGRFSGRQFSNSRSEMNVSTLELGDSALYLCASRQSDEQYFGPGTRLTVT.

The chain employs TRBV11-2 and TRBJ2-7, with TRBD2 identical over 11 bases. In germline, CDR1 is SGHAT, CDR2 FQNNGV. Losses at the gene ends were 5 bases for V and 1 base for J; bases not matched to a gene: 7. The CDR3 has 16 residues. In nucleotides, the CDR3 is TGTGCCAGCAGCGTCACTAGCGGGAGTCTGTCCTACGAGCAGTACTTC. Translation gives CASSVTSGSLSYEQYF.

Regarding this clone: Other DNA sequences in this sample translate to the same CDR3. The chain is built from TRBV5-1 and TRBJ2-7; D gene uncertain. CDR1 is SGHRS and CDR2 is YFSETQ in the germline V gene. V was clipped by 1 base and J by 2 bases, with 4 bases between them. The CDR3 loop spans 12 amino acids. The CDR3 nucleotides are TGCGCCAGCAGCTTGACTACCTACGAGCAGTACTTC. It codes for CASSLTTYEQYF.

V is TRBV7-9 and J is TRBJ1-3; the D is unclear. The germline V gene encodes CDR1 SEHNR and CDR2 FQNEAQ (reference sequence). This CDR3 region has 14 residues. Trimming took off 5 bases at V and 8 bases at J, with 16 bases between the two ends. The CDR3 DNA reads as TGTGCCAGCAGCCCAACCGGGTGGGTGGACACCATATATTTT. Translated: CASSPTGWVDTIYF. The complete variable domain, with remaining parts taken from reference TRBV7-9 and TRBJ1-3, reads DTGVSQNPRHKITKRGQNVTFRCDPISEHNRLYWYRQTLGQGPEFLTYFQNEAQLEKSRLLSDRFSAERPKGSFSTLEIQRTEQGDSAMYLCASSPTGWVDTIYFGEGSWLTVV.

Here the CDR3 DNA reads TGTGCCAGTAGTATGGTGTGGGCTAGCGGGACCTCCTACGAGCAGTACTTC. Residues: CASSMVWASGTSYEQYF. The chain is built from TRBV19 and TRBJ2-7; 9 bases fit TRBD2. The CDR3 totals 17 residues. Germline CDR1 LNHDA, CDR2 SQIVND (reference sequence). The trim removed 3 bases at V and 0 bases at J, leaving 9 bases unmatched. Filled out from reference TRBV19 and TRBJ2-7, the complete variable domain reads DGGITQSPKYLFRKEGQNVTLSCEQNLNHDAMYWYRQDPGQGLRLIYYSQIVNDFQKGDIAEGYSVSREKKESFPLTVTSAQKNPTAFYLCASSMVWASGTSYEQYFGPGTRLTVT.

This chain joins TRBV15 and TRBJ2-5; TRBD1 agrees at 8 bases. V dropped 5 bases and J dropped 4; count of bases not matched to a gene: 6. The CDR3 has 14 residues. In germline, CDR1 is LNHNV, CDR2 YYDKDF (reference sequence). CDR3 sequence: CATSGRGLRETQYF. The CDR3, as DNA: TGTGCCACCAGCGGCAGGGGGCTGAGAGAGACCCAGTACTTC.

Details on this clone: Distinct nucleotide sequences in the sample also encode this CDR3. This chain joins TRBV19 and TRBJ1-1; D call uncertain. The CDR3 has 13 amino acids. Germline V lookup: CDR1 LNHDA, CDR2 SQIVND (reference sequence). Trimming pared 2 bases from V and 1 base from J, leaving 5 bases between. CDR3 in amino acids: CASSIWGNTEAFF. The CDR3 bases are TGTGCCAGTAGTATATGGGGGAACACTGAAGCTTTCTTT.

V usage is TRBV7-2 and J usage is TRBJ2-7; perhaps TRBD1 as D (7 bases). Trimming stripped 0 bases from V and 3 bases from J, with 15 bases between. The germline gives CDR1 SGHTA, CDR2 FQGNSA. This CDR3 has 16 residues. The CDR3 spells CASSLAGPGGYYEQYF. DNA of the CDR3: TGTGCCAGCAGCTTAGCAGGGCCAGGGGGGTACTACGAGCAGTACTTC.

In its sample, this clone was seen once. This CDR3 is CASSLSGSPDNEQFF. CDR3 DNA sequence: TGCGCCAGCAGCCTCAGCGGGAGCCCAGACAATGAGCAGTTCTTC. This chain uses TRBV5-1 with TRBJ2-1, with 8 bases fitting TRBD2. This CDR3 contains 15 residues. Germline CDR1 is SGHRS and CDR2 is YFSETQ. V lost 4 bases, J lost 5 bases, and 8 bases stayed unmatched. Using reference TRBV5-1 and TRBJ2-1 for the parts outside the CDR3, the full variable domain is KAGVTQTPRYLIKTRGQQVTLSCSPISGHRSVSWYQQTPGQGLQFLFEYFSETQRNKGNFPGRFSGRQFSNSRSEMNVSTLELGDSALYLCASSLSGSPDNEQFFGPGTRLTVL.